This is a list of T cell receptor beta chains from one sample in a study of blood T cell repertoires in COVID-19. Sequencing used immunoSEQ multiplex PCR; TCRdb keeps in-frame clones, though not all of them. The table records roughly 110,000 clones, around 83% of them present only once. The sequencing sample was made of peripheral blood. The receptor set was obtained from a man aged 40-49 years with acute or convalescent COVID-19. The CDR3 runs from the conserved cysteine through the conserved F or W. D genes are given only for firm matches. Clone sizes are given selectively: once, few, many, or a class where the clone is expanded.

v_call: TRBV9; d_call: .; j_call: TRBJ2-7; clone_size: .; cdr3_nt: TGTGCCAGCAGCGTAGGTCCGGGACAATCATACGAGCAGTACTTC; cdr3_aa: CASSVGPGQSYEQYF
v_call: TRBV2; d_call: .; j_call: TRBJ1-6; clone_size: .; cdr3_nt: TGTGCCAGCAGTGAGAATTGGAGTAATTCACCCCTCCACTTT; cdr3_aa: CASSENWSNSPLHF
v_call: TRBV11-2; d_call: TRBD1; j_call: TRBJ2-7; clone_size: .; cdr3_nt: TGTGCCAGCACCTCTACATTACCGGGACAGAGTTACGAGCAGTACTTC; cdr3_aa: CASTSTLPGQSYEQYF
v_call: TRBV21-1; d_call: .; j_call: TRBJ2-1; clone_size: once; cdr3_nt: TGTGCCAGCAGAAATATCGGACTAGCGGGGCCCTACAATGAGCAGTTCTTC; cdr3_aa: CASRNIGLAGPYNEQFF
v_call: TRBV9; d_call: TRBD1; j_call: TRBJ2-1; clone_size: .; cdr3_nt: TGTGCCAGCAGCGCCGGGACAGTCCCCTACAATGAGCAGTTCTTC; cdr3_aa: CASSAGTVPYNEQFF
v_call: TRBV24-1; d_call: TRBD1; j_call: TRBJ2-3; clone_size: .; cdr3_nt: TGTGCCACCTCGACAGGGTCCCTAGATACGCAGTATTTT; cdr3_aa: CATSTGSLDTQYF
v_call: TRBV4-1; d_call: .; j_call: TRBJ1-2; clone_size: .; cdr3_nt: TGCGCCAGCAGTCCAACTGCCGCGTCAACCAACTATGGCTACACCTTC; cdr3_aa: CASSPTAASTNYGYTF
v_call: TRBV5-1; d_call: TRBD1; j_call: TRBJ1-1; clone_size: .; cdr3_nt: TGCGCCAGCATGTCCAGGGGGAGCGACACTGAAGCTTTCTTT; cdr3_aa: CASMSRGSDTEAFF
v_call: TRBV1; d_call: .; j_call: TRBJ1-2; clone_size: .; cdr3_nt: TGCACCAGCAGCCTCCTGACGACAACTTTCTATGGCTACACCTTC; cdr3_aa: CTSSLLTTTFYGYTF
v_call: TRBV4-3; d_call: .; j_call: TRBJ2-1; clone_size: .; cdr3_nt: TGCGCCAGCAGCCAAGAGGCACTAAGCTCCTACAATGAGCAGTTCTTC; cdr3_aa: CASSQEALSSYNEQFF
v_call: TRBV6-5; d_call: TRBD2; j_call: TRBJ2-7; clone_size: once; cdr3_nt: TGTGCCAGCAGTCAAACTAGCGGGGGGATCTACGAGCAGTACTTC; cdr3_aa: CASSQTSGGIYEQYF
v_call: TRBV19; d_call: .; j_call: TRBJ2-3; clone_size: .; cdr3_nt: TGTGCCAGTTCCTGGACTCTTCACGTTAAATCTGGCACAGATACGCAGTATTTT; cdr3_aa: CASSWTLHVKSGTDTQYF
v_call: TRBV15; d_call: TRBD2; j_call: TRBJ2-7; clone_size: few; cdr3_nt: TGTGCCACCAGCGCAACACTAGCGCCGAGCTCCTACGAGCAGTACTTC; cdr3_aa: CATSATLAPSSYEQYF
v_call: TRBV5-1; d_call: .; j_call: TRBJ2-7; clone_size: .; cdr3_nt: TGCGCCAGCAGCTTGGGAGGGACACCCTACGAGCAGTACTTC; cdr3_aa: CASSLGGTPYEQYF
v_call: TRBV27; d_call: .; j_call: TRBJ2-7; clone_size: .; cdr3_nt: TGTGCCAGCAGTTTATCACAGACATGGGAGCAGTACTTC; cdr3_aa: CASSLSQTWEQYF
v_call: TRBV9; d_call: TRBD2; j_call: TRBJ2-5; clone_size: .; cdr3_nt: TGTGCCAGCAGCGTAGGACTAGCGGGGGGGCCTGGGGAGACCCAGTACTTC; cdr3_aa: CASSVGLAGGPGETQYF
v_call: TRBV14; d_call: .; j_call: TRBJ2-7; clone_size: .; cdr3_nt: TGTGCCAGCAACCAAGGCGGGACAGCATCCTACGAGCAGTACTTC; cdr3_aa: CASNQGGTASYEQYF
v_call: TRBV15; d_call: TRBD1; j_call: TRBJ1-5; clone_size: .; cdr3_nt: TGTGCCACCAGCAGAAAAGGACAGGGGAGCAATCAGCCCCAGCATTTT; cdr3_aa: CATSRKGQGSNQPQHF
v_call: TRBV5-4; d_call: .; j_call: TRBJ1-5; clone_size: .; cdr3_nt: TGTGCCAGCAGTAGGGTGGGAGGGGGCAATCAGCCCCAGCATTTT; cdr3_aa: CASSRVGGGNQPQHF
v_call: TRBV6-5; d_call: TRBD2; j_call: TRBJ2-1; clone_size: .; cdr3_nt: TGTGCCAGCACCCCCCCAGGGACTAGCGGCAATGAGCAGTTCTTC; cdr3_aa: CASTPPGTSGNEQFF
v_call: TRBV10-3; d_call: .; j_call: TRBJ1-6; clone_size: .; cdr3_nt: TGTGCCATCAGTGAAGGAGGGTACTATGGAAATTCACCCCTCCACTTT; cdr3_aa: CAISEGGYYGNSPLHF
v_call: TRBV18; d_call: .; j_call: TRBJ2-6; clone_size: .; cdr3_nt: TGTGCCAGCTCGCTAATCTCCCGGTATTCTGGGGCCAACGTCCTGACTTTC; cdr3_aa: CASSLISRYSGANVLTF
v_call: TRBV25-1; d_call: .; j_call: TRBJ2-7; clone_size: .; cdr3_nt: TGTGCCAGCAACTTATCTGCTTATTTAAGGGGGCAGTACTTC; cdr3_aa: CASNLSAYLRGQYF